A single sample is the source of the 22 T cell receptor beta chains below, sequenced in a study of CD4 T cells in relation to SARS-CoV-2 and coronaviruses (dated by TCRdb to the early 2020s). The antigens of these receptors remain unknown. Library preparation was by the immunoSEQ multiplex PCR assay. As stored in TCRdb, this immuneACCESS dataset retains in-frame rearrangements with V and J assigned. A fraction of the clones does not appear; measured against another copy, unresolved V genes explain less than half of the discrepancy, and the remainder lacks a known reason. The sample table holds over 20,000 clones, of which 75% were seen once. The top ten hold under 15% of the sample. CD4+ T cells from unexposed donors were collected before the COVID-19 pandemic (2011-2018). After about 10 days of culture, CD4+ T cells were isolated with the EasySep CD4+ T cell isolation kit. Sequencing was done on a sample of CD4+ T cells from PBMCs, cultured in vitro. The receptors were gathered from a human donor in good health.

With respect to this clone: The junction and the germline gene differ at one end; a read error may be behind it. The chain recombines TRBV6-2 or TRBV6-3 with TRBJ1-1, with D possibly matching TRBD1 (5 bases). This CDR3 comprises 12 residues. Germline V gives CDR1 MNHEY, CDR2 SVGEGT. CDR3 sequence reads: CASSRGNPEAFF. In DNA, the CDR3 is TGTGCCAGCAGTCGGGGGAACCCTGAAGCTTTCTTT.

The J gene is TRBJ2-7, the V gene TRBV28; no reliable D call. V lost 11 bases and J lost 0, with 14 bases in between. The CDR3 length is 13 residues. Germline CDR1 is MDHEN and CDR2 is SYDVKM. CDR3 sequence reads: CAGRRALSYEQYF. In DNA, the CDR3 is TGTGCCGGCCGCCGGGCCCTCTCCTACGAGCAGTACTTC.

V gene TRBV30 combines with J gene TRBJ1-1; D is uncertain. This CDR3 has 11 amino acids. Germline CDR1 GTSNPN, CDR2 SVGIG (reference sequence). Trimming took 3 bases from V and 9 from J, leaving 11 bases between them. The CDR3 nucleotides are TGTGCCTGGAGATGGGTTAGTCAAGCTTTCTTT. Protein: CAWRWVSQAFF.

The J gene is TRBJ1-5, the V gene TRBV20-1; possibly TRBD1 for D (6 bases). This CDR3 comprises 14 residues. Trimming cost V 3 bases and J 4 bases, with 13 bases left between them. In germline, CDR1 is DFQATT, CDR2 SNEGSKA (reference sequence). The CDR3 DNA is TGCAGTGCTAGTCTCGACAGGACAAATCAGCCCCAGCATTTT. Translation gives CSASLDRTNQPQHF.

This chain connects TRBV7-9 to TRBJ1-2; no clear D gene. The CDR3 loop spans 13 amino acids. Trimming took off 3 bases at V and 4 bases at J, with 9 bases between the two ends. Per germline, CDR1 SEHNR and CDR2 FQNEAQ (reference sequence). This CDR3 is CASSFAMVYGYTF. The CDR3 DNA reads TGTGCCAGCAGCTTCGCCATGGTCTATGGCTACACCTTC.

The chain employs TRBV6-1 and TRBJ2-3; maybe TRBD1 (6 bases). This CDR3 is 15 amino acids long. Per germline, CDR1 MNHNS and CDR2 SASEGT. Trimming shortened V by 2 bases and J by 4 bases, and 13 bases separated the two germline ends. The chain's CDR3 is CASSEITGSADTQYF. CDR3 DNA: TGTGCCAGCAGTGAAATTACAGGGTCCGCAGATACGCAGTATTTT.

The chain recombines TRBV15 with TRBJ1-2; 7 nucleotides align to TRBD1. The length of the CDR3 is 17 residues. Germline CDR1 reads LNHNV; CDR2 reads YYDKDF (reference sequence). The V segment lost 5 bases and the J segment 2 bases; nucleotides outside the gene matches: 14. CDR3 sequence reads: CATSPNTGTAVNYGYTF. Here the CDR3 DNA reads TGTGCCACCAGCCCGAATACCGGGACAGCGGTCAACTATGGCTACACCTTC.

This clone has more than one count but fewer than ten. The CDR3, as DNA: TGTGCCAGCAGCCCACGGGGGAACTCCTACGAGCAGTACTTC. Amino acids: CASSPRGNSYEQYF. This sequence joins TRBV9 and TRBJ2-7, with D possibly matching TRBD2 (6 bases). This CDR3 contains 14 residues. The germline V gene encodes CDR1 SGDLS and CDR2 YYNGEE. Trimming pared 4 bases from V and 0 bases from J, leaving 11 bases between. Filled out from reference TRBV9 and TRBJ2-7, the complete variable domain reads DSGVTQTPKHLITATGQRVTLRCSPRSGDLSVYWYQQSLDQGLQFLIQYYNGEERAKGNILERFSAQQFPDLHSELNLSSLELGDSALYFCASSPRGNSYEQYFGPGTRLTVT.

The chain combines TRBV7-2 with TRBJ2-7; D perhaps matches TRBD1 (5 bases). V lost 2 bases and J lost 2, with 10 bases in between. The CDR3 covers 14 residues. Germline CDR1 and CDR2: SGHTA and FQGNSA. The CDR3 reads CASSLSGSPYEQYF. The CDR3 DNA is TGTGCCAGCAGCTTATCAGGGTCCCCCTACGAGCAGTACTTC.

For the CDR3, the DNA is TGTGCCAGCAGCTTAGTATGGGACAAGGACTACGAGCAGTACTTC. It is translated as CASSLVWDKDYEQYF. The V and J genes are TRBV7-9 and TRBJ2-7, with D perhaps matching TRBD1 (6 bases). V shed 1 base and J shed 3 bases, with 13 bases lying between them. CDR3 size: 15 residues. In germline, CDR1 is SEHNR, CDR2 FQNEAQ (reference sequence).

This sequence joins TRBV7-9 and TRBJ2-3; 8 bases line up with TRBD2. The CDR3 runs 15 residues. The V gene's germline CDR1 is SEHNR and CDR2 FQNEAQ (reference sequence). The J segment lost 2 bases and the V segment lost 5 bases, leaving 6 bases of the junction unmatched. The CDR3 spells CASSLSGGNTDTQYF. The CDR3 DNA is TGTGCCAGCAGCCTAAGCGGGGGAAACACAGATACGCAGTATTTT.

The CDR3, as DNA: TGTGCCAGCAGCTCAGACAGGGGACCAGCCCAGCCCCAGCATTTT. Its translation is CASSSDRGPAQPQHF. This chain uses TRBV5-4 with TRBJ1-5, with 8 bases identical to TRBD1. The germline V gene has CDR1 SGHNT and CDR2 YYREEE (reference sequence). V gave up 3 bases and J gave up 7 bases; unmatched junction bases: 9. This CDR3 contains 15 residues.

V gene TRBV18 combines with J gene TRBJ1-1; no firm D call. In germline, CDR1 is KGHSH, CDR2 LQKENI. This CDR3 has 16 amino acids. Trimming removed 2 bases at V and 1 base at J, with 14 bases between. The CDR3 spells CASSPSPLRPNTEAFF. The CDR3 DNA reads TGTGCCAGCTCACCATCTCCCTTGAGGCCGAACACTGAAGCTTTCTTT.

The chain is built from TRBV7-2 and TRBJ1-4; 7 nucleotides agree with TRBD1. Trimming removed 2 bases from V and 2 bases from J; junction bases left unmatched: 5. Germline lookup yields CDR1 SGHTA and CDR2 FQGNSA. The CDR3 consists of 16 residues. The CDR3 sequence: CASSLNSGQTNEKLFF. CDR3 nucleotide sequence: TGTGCCAGCAGCTTAAATTCGGGACAGACTAATGAAAAACTGTTTTTT.

This chain links TRBV5-1 with TRBJ2-1; 10 bases are a match to TRBD1. The junction had 6 bases not matched to a gene; V was cut back by 5 bases and J by 7 bases. This CDR3 is built from 14 residues. Per germline, CDR1 SGHRS and CDR2 YFSETQ. The CDR3 here is CASSPGQGPNEQFF. The CDR3 DNA sequence: TGCGCCAGCAGTCCGGGACAGGGGCCTAATGAGCAGTTCTTC.

The chain employs TRBV6-4 and TRBJ2-1, with 9 nucleotides matching TRBD2. Germline V gives CDR1 MRHNA, CDR2 SNTAGT. The CDR3 loop spans 13 amino acids. Trimming removed 5 bases from V and 6 bases from J; junction bases left unmatched: 2. The DNA of the CDR3 is TGTGCCAGCAGTTTTAGCGGGGGCAATGAGCAGTTCTTC. Protein: CASSFSGGNEQFF.

This chain connects TRBV7-2 to TRBJ1-2, with 7 bases that match TRBD1. After removal of 11 bases from V and 3 bases from J, the junction contained 9 bases not matched to a gene. Germline V gene sequence: CDR1 SGHTA, CDR2 FQGNSA. The CDR3 spans 13 residues. The CDR3 nucleotides are TGTGCCGAAAGTGACAGGGAGGACTATGGCTACACCTTC. It translates to CAESDREDYGYTF.

The gene calls are TRBV9 and TRBJ1-4, with TRBD1 matching 9 bases. Germline V gene data show CDR1 as SGDLS and CDR2 as YYNGEE. This CDR3 comprises 14 residues. Trimming removed 4 bases from V and 6 bases from J; junction bases left unmatched: 4. CDR3 amino acids: CASSRGQGDEKLFF. In DNA form, the CDR3 reads TGTGCCAGCAGCAGGGGACAGGGTGATGAAAAACTGTTTTTT.

This sequence joins TRBV5-1 and TRBJ2-3; D gene ambiguous. The CDR3 covers 13 residues. V was pared by 7 bases and J by 1 base, with 10 bases between. Germline-derived CDR1 and CDR2 are SGHRS and YFSETQ. The CDR3 region has the DNA TGCGCCAGCCTTATTGAGGGCACAGATACGCAGTATTTT. Its protein is CASLIEGTDTQYF.

The J gene is TRBJ1-4, the V gene TRBV5-1; 7 bases fit TRBD1. This CDR3 has 14 residues. V was pared by 4 bases and J by 5 bases, with 5 bases of the junction left unmatched. Looked up from germline, CDR1 is SGHRS and CDR2 is YFSETQ. CDR3 nucleotides: TGCGCCAGCAGCGGGGGACAGCAAAATGAAAAACTGTTTTTT. Amino acids: CASSGGQQNEKLFF.

The chain joins TRBV6-5 to TRBJ2-3; 8 bases match TRBD1. In germline, CDR1 is MNHEY, CDR2 SVGAGI. With V trimmed by 7 bases and J by 0 bases, 3 bases remained unmatched. The CDR3 spans 14 residues. The chain's CDR3 is CASNRDRSTDTQYF. The CDR3 nucleotides read TGTGCCAGCAACCGGGACAGGAGCACAGATACGCAGTATTTT.

The chain combines TRBV25-1 with TRBJ2-5, with D perhaps being TRBD1 or TRBD2 (6 bases each). This CDR3 has 14 residues. V gave up 3 bases and J gave up 10 bases, with 18 bases separating them. CDR1 and CDR2 from the germline V gene are MGHDK and SYGVNS. The CDR3 loop reads CASSEFGTGANQYF. For the CDR3, the DNA is TGTGCCAGCAGTGAGTTTGGAACGGGGGCAAACCAGTACTTC.